This TCR beta chain came from a study of molecular identifiers for immune sequencing clone quantification. From germline, CDR1 is DFQATT and CDR2 SNEGSKA (reference sequence). The CDR3 loop spans 12 amino acids. Trimming took off 6 bases at V and 3 bases at J, with 12 bases between the two ends. Each CDR3 protein is one row after TCRdb ran MiXCR on the PCR reads. Altogether a few hundred thousand distinct CDR3 sequences are present, about 22% being singletons, with the ten largest covering 0.65% to 0.95%. This clonotype occurred many times. Sequenced sample: naive CD8+ T cells from blood, with Jurkat cell RNA spiked in. Subset described: FACS-sorted CD8+CD4-CCR7+CD45RA+ naive T cells. This chain joins TRBV20-1 and TRBJ2-7; D assignment may be TRBD1 or TRBD2 (5 bases each). The clonotype was recovered from a human donor in good health. Some libraries in this study had Jurkat cell RNA spiked in. The CDR3 nucleotides read TGCAGTGCACGGGACCGAGGCTACGAGCAGTACTTC. Protein product: CSARDRGYEQYF.